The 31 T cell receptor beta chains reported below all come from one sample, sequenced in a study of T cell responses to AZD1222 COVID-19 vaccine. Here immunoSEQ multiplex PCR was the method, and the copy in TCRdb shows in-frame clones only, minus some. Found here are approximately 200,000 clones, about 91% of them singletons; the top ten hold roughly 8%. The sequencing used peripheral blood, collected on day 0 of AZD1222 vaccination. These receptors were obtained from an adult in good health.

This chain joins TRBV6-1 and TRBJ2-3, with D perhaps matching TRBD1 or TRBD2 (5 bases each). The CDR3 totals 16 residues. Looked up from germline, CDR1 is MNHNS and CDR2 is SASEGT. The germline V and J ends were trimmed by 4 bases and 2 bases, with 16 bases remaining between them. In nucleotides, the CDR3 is TGTGCCAGCAGTGGGGGACGTCTCTTGATCACAGATACGCAGTATTTT. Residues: CASSGGRLLITDTQYF.

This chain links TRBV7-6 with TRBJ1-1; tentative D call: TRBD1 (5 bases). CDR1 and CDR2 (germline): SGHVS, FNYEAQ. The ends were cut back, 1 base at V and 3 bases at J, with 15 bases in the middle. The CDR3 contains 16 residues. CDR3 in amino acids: CASSLVPGRGDTEAFF. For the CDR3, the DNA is TGTGCCAGCAGCTTAGTCCCTGGTAGGGGAGACACTGAAGCTTTCTTT.

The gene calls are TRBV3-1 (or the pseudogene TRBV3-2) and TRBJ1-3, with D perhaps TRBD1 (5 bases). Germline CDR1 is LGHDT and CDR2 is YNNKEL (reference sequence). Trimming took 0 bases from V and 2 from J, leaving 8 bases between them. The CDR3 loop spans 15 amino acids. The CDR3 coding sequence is TGTGCCAGCAGCCAAGACAGGGTAGCTGGAAACACCATATATTTT. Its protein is CASSQDRVAGNTIYF.

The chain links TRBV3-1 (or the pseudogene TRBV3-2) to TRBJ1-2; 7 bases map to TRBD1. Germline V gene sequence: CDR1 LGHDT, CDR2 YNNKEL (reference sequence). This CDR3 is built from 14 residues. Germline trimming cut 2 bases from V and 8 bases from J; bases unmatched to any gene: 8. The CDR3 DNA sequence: TGTGCCAGCAGCCAACGCAGGGGGTTTTGGGGCTACACCTTC. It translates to CASSQRRGFWGYTF.

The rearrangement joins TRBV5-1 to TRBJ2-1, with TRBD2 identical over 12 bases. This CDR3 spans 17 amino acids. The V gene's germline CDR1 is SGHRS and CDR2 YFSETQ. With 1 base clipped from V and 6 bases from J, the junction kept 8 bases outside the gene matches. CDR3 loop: CASSLTGLAGPINEQFF. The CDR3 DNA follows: TGCGCCAGCAGCTTGACAGGACTAGCGGGGCCCATCAATGAGCAGTTCTTC.

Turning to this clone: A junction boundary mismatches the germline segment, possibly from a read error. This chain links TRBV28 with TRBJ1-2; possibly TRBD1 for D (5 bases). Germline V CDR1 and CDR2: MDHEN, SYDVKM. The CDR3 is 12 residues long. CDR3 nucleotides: TGTGCCAGCAGAACAAGATCGGGGACGGCCCTATTC. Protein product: CASRTRSGTALF.

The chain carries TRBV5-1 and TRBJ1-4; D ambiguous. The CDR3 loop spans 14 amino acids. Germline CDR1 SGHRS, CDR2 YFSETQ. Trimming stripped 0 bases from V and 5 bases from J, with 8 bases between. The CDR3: CASSLANGNEKLFF. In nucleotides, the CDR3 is TGCGCCAGCAGCTTGGCCAACGGGAATGAAAAACTGTTTTTT.

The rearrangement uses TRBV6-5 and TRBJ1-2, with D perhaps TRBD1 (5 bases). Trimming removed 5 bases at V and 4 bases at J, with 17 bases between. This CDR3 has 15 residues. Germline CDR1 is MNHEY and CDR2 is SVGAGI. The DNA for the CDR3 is TGTGCCAGCAGTCCCATAGGGGAGGCCCCCTATGGCTACACCTTC. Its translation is CASSPIGEAPYGYTF.

CDR3 protein: CASKGPSYGYTF. In DNA, the CDR3 is TGTGCCAGCAAAGGGCCTTCCTATGGCTACACCTTC. The chain uses TRBV28 and TRBJ1-2; D gene unclear. Deletions cut 7 bases from V and 4 bases from J, with 10 bases between. Per the germline V gene, CDR1 is MDHEN and CDR2 is SYDVKM. There are 12 residues in the CDR3.

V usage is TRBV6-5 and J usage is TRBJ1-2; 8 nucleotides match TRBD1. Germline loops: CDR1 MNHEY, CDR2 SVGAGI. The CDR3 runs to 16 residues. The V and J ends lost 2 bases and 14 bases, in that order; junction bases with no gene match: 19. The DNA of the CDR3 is TGTGCCAGCAGTTACCTAATCAGGGGGCCGGACCAGAAGCTTACCTTC. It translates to CASSYLIRGPDQKLTF.

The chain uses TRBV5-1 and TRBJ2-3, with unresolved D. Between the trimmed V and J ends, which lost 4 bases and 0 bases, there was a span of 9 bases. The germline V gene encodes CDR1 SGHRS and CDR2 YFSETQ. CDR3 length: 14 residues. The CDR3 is CASSARVSTDTQYF. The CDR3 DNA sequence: TGCGCCAGCAGCGCAAGAGTTAGCACAGATACGCAGTATTTT.

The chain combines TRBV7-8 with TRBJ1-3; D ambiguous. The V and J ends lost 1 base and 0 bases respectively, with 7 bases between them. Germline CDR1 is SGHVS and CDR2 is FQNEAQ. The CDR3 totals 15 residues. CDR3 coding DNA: TGTGCCAGCAGCTTAGAAGGGTTCTCTGGAAACACCATATATTTT. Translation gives CASSLEGFSGNTIYF. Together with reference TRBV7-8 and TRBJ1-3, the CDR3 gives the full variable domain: GAGVSQSPRYKVAKRGQDVALRCDPISGHVSLFWYQQALGQGPEFLTYFQNEAQLDKSGLPSDRFFAERPEGSVSTLKIQRTQQEDSAVYLCASSLEGFSGNTIYFGEGSWLTVV.

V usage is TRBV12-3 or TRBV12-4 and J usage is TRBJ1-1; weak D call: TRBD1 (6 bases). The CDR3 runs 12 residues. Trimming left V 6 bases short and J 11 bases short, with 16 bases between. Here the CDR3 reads CASSRRTAGAFF. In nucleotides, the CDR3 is TGTGCCAGCAGCCGAAGGACAGCTGGCGCTTTCTTT.

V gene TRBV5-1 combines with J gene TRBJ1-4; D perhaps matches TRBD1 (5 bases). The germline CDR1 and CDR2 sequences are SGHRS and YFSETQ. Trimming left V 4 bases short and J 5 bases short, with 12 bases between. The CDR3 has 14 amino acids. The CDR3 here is CASSPGHRNEKLFF. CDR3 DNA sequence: TGCGCCAGCAGCCCGGGGCACCGGAATGAAAAACTGTTTTTT. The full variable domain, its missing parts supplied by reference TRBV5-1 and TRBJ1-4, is KAGVTQTPRYLIKTRGQQVTLSCSPISGHRSVSWYQQTPGQGLQFLFEYFSETQRNKGNFPGRFSGRQFSNSRSEMNVSTLELGDSALYLCASSPGHRNEKLFFGSGTQLSVL.

DNA for the CDR3: TGTGCCAGCAGCGTAGGGGTCCGATCGGACACTGAAGCTTTCTTT. This encodes CASSVGVRSDTEAFF. The chain links TRBV9 to TRBJ1-1, with no clear D. Germline assignment: CDR1 SGDLS and CDR2 YYNGEE. This CDR3 spans 15 amino acids. Between the trimmed V and J ends, which lost 0 bases and 3 bases, there was a span of 12 bases.

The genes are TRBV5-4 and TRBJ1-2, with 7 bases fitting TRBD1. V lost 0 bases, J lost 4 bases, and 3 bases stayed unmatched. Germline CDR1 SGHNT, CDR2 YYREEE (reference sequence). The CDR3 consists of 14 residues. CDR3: CASSLGAGGYGYTF. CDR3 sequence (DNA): TGTGCCAGCAGCTTGGGTGCAGGGGGCTATGGCTACACCTTC.

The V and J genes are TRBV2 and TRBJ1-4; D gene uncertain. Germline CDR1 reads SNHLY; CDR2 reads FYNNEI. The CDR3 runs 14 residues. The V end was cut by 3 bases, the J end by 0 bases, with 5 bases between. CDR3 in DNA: TGTGCCAGCAGTGAGGACGCAACTAATGAAAAACTGTTTTTT. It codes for CASSEDATNEKLFF.

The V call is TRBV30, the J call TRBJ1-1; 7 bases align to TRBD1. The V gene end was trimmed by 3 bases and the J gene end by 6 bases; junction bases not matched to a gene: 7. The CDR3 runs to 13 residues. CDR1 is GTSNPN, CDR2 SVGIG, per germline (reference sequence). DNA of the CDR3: TGTGCCTGGAGCCCAGGGGGGAGCGCTGAAGCTTTCTTT. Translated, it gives CAWSPGGSAEAFF.

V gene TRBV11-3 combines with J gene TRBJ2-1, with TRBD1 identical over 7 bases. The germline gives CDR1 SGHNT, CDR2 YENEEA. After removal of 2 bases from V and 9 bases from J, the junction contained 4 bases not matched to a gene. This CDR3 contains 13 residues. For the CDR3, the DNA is TGTGCCAGCAGCTTAAGGGGGCCTGGTGAGCAGTTCTTC. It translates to CASSLRGPGEQFF. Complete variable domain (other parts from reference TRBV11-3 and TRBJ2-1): EAGVVQSPRYKIIEKKQPVAFWCNPISGHNTLYWYLQNLGQGPELLIRYENEEAVDDSQLPKDRFSAERLKGVDSTLKIQPAELGDSAVYLCASSLRGPGEQFFGPGTRLTVL.

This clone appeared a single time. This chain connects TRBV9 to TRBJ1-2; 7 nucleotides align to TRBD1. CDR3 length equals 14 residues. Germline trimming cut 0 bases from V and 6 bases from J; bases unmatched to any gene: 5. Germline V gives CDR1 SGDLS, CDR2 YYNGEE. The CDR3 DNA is TGTGCCAGCAGCGTAGCTTCAGGGGGGAATGGCTACACCTTC. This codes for CASSVASGGNGYTF. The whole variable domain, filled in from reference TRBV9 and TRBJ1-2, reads DSGVTQTPKHLITATGQRVTLRCSPRSGDLSVYWYQQSLDQGLQFLIQYYNGEERAKGNILERFSAQQFPDLHSELNLSSLELGDSALYFCASSVASGGNGYTFGSGTRLTVV.

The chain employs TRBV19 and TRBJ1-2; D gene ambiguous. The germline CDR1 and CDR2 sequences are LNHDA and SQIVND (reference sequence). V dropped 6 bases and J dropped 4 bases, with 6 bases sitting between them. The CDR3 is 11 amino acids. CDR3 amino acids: CASRGSYGYTF. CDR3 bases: TGTGCCAGTAGGGGCAGCTATGGCTACACCTTC.

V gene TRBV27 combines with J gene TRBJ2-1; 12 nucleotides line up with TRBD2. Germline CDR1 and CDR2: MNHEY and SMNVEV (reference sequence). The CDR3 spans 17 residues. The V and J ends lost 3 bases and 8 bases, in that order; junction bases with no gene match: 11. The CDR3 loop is CASSFISGLAGGYEQFF. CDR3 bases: TGTGCCAGCAGTTTCATCTCCGGGCTAGCGGGGGGGTATGAGCAGTTCTTC.

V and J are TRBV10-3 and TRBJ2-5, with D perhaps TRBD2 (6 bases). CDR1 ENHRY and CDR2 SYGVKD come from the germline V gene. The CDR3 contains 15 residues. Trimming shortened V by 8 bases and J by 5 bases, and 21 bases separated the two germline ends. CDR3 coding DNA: TGTGCCATCGGTATCGGGTCCTTGAGCGGGGAGACCCAGTACTTC. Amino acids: CAIGIGSLSGETQYF.

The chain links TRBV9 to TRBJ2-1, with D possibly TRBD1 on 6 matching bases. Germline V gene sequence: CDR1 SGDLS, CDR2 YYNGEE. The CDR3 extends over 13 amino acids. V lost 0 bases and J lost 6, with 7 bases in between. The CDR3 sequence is CASSVGTANEQFF. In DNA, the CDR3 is TGTGCCAGCAGCGTAGGGACAGCCAATGAGCAGTTCTTC.

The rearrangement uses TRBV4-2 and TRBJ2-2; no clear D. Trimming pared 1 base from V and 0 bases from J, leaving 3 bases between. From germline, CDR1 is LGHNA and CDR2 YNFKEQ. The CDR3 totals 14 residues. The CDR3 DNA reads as TGTGCCAGCAGCCAAGGGCCGAACACCGGGGAGCTGTTTTTT. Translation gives CASSQGPNTGELFF.

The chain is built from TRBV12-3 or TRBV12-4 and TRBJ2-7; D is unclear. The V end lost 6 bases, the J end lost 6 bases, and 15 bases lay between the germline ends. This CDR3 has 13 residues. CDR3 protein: CASSLTGLGEQYF. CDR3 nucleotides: TGTGCCAGCAGCCTCACTGGCCTCGGCGAGCAGTACTTC.

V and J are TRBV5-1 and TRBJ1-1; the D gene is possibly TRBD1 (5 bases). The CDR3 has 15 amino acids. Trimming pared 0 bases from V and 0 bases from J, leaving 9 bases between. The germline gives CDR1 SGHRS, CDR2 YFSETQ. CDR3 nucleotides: TGCGCCAGCAGCTTGGAGCGGACAATGAACACTGAAGCTTTCTTT. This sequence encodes CASSLERTMNTEAFF.

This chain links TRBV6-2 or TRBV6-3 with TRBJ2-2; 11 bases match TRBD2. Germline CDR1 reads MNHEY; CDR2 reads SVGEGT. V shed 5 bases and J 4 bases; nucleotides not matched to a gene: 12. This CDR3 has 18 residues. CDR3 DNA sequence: TGTGCCAGCAGTAAACTAGCGGGGGCCGGGCCGGGCACCGGGGAGCTGTTTTTT. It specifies CASSKLAGAGPGTGELFF.

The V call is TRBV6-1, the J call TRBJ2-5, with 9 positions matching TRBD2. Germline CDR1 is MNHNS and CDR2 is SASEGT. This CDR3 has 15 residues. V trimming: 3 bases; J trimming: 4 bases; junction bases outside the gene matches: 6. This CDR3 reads CASSDGSGGLETQYF. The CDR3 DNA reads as TGTGCCAGCAGTGACGGTAGCGGGGGCCTAGAGACCCAGTACTTC.

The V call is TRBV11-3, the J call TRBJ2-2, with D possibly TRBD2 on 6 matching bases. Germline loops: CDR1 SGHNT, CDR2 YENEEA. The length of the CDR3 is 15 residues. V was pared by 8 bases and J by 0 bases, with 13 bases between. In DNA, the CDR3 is TGTGCCAGCGGGAGACGGGGGTCGAACACCGGGGAGCTGTTTTTT. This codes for CASGRRGSNTGELFF.

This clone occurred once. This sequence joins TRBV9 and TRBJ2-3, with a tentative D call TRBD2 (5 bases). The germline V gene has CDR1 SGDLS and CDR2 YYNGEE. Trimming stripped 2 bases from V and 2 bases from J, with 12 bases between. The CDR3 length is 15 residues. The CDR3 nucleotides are TGTGCCAGCAGCGTTAATAGGCGGGCCACAGATACGCAGTATTTT. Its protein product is CASSVNRRATDTQYF.